This T cell receptor beta chain is drawn from a study of early T cells in non-severe SARS-CoV-2 infection. Study-level background: Whole-blood bulk RNA, unsorted, was sequenced, and chains were unpaired.

TCRdb re-derived calls from the 5' RACE reads in MiXCR, one entry per CDR3 protein. The sample yields about 44,000 distinct CDR3 sequences, 12% seen once. This CDR3 comprises 18 residues. Per germline, CDR1 MNHEY and CDR2 SVGEGT. V was shortened by 7 bases and J by 4 bases, with 28 bases between the two germline ends. The material sequenced was whole blood. This chain connects TRBV6-2 or TRBV6-3 to TRBJ1-1; no reliable D call. This TCR was recovered from an adult who was a healthcare worker with PCR-confirmed SARS-CoV-2 infection or an uninfected control (not recorded which). This chain's CDR3 is CASISFLSVSTASTEAFF. The CDR3 DNA reads as TGTGCCAGCATTTCTTTCTTATCGGTTTCCACGGCGAGCACTGAAGCTTTCTTT.